A selection of T cell receptor beta chains follows, all from one sample in a study of post-analysis software for immune sequencing data. A single record per CDR3 protein comes from TCRdb applying MiXCR to the PCR reads. This sample has around 700,000 distinct CDR3 sequences, with around 64% found just once. The sequenced sample consisted of blood. Receptors originate from a girl aged 2-10 years with multiple sclerosis. Both conserved end residues are part of each CDR3.

v_gene	j_gene	CDR3aa
TRBV5-1	TRBJ2-3	CASSSDTSGRSDTQYF
TRBV10-3	TRBJ2-1	CAISGQGLAGDEQFF
TRBV20-1	TRBJ2-1	CSATVGQLSYNEQFF
TRBV29-1	TRBJ2-1	CSVDGKGEQFF
TRBV5-5	TRBJ2-3	CASSLIYRMVDTQYF
TRBV20-1	TRBJ1-2	CSAGDRLYYGYTF
TRBV3-1	.	CASSHPSSGSYNEQYF
TRBV29-1	TRBJ1-2	CSVANPDGYTF
TRBV28	TRBJ2-7	CASSAEGTGVYEQYF
TRBV5-1	TRBJ2-1	CASSLPTGGNEQFF
TRBV29-1	TRBJ2-1	CSLQGSSYNEQFF
TRBV7-2	TRBJ2-1	CASSILSGNEQVF
TRBV21-1	TRBJ1-5	CAGEREQPQHF
TRBV20-1	TRBJ2-1	CSAHEREGIHNEQFF
TRBV7-8	TRBJ1-2	CASSPDRGRGYTF
TRBV6-6	TRBJ1-1	CASSQGSMNTEAFF
TRBV3-1	TRBJ1-1	CASSQGHNTEAFF
TRBV4-3	TRBJ1-1	CASSPEGGEAFF
TRBV7-9	TRBJ1-2	CASSLSVATGVYGYTF
TRBV5-4	TRBJ2-1	CASGQGGDEQFF
TRBV7-9	TRBJ1-2	CASTLRGTHGYTF
TRBV24-1	TRBJ2-1	CATSEGGTGGYNEQFF
TRBV27	TRBJ2-7	CASSSRDRAYEQYF
TRBV7-3	TRBJ1-2	CASSPQGLGGYTF
TRBV7-3	TRBJ1-1	CASSLQTYTEAFF
TRBV29-1	TRBJ2-1	CSVEGDSQDKYEQFF
TRBV20-1	TRBJ2-5	CSANPPQGTAQYF
TRBV7-2	TRBJ2-3	CASSPSSGGAGTQYF
TRBV29-1	TRBJ2-7	CSVSDRSYEQYF
TRBV12-3/TRBV12-4	TRBJ1-2	CASSLIEGGTKGYTF
TRBV12-3/TRBV12-4	TRBJ2-5	CASSWQLQETQYF
TRBV6-6	TRBJ1-6	CASRIRSLRYNSPLHF
TRBV4-1	TRBJ1-1	CASSQREVTEAFF
TRBV20-1	TRBJ2-3	CSARDASGSDTQYF
TRBV6-6	TRBJ1-2	CASSETGQAGYTF
TRBV21-1	TRBJ2-5	CASKRGTGESETQYF
TRBV20-1	TRBJ2-1	CSARGVAGGLGEQFF
TRBV20-1	TRBJ2-4	CSASPHADFKNIQYF
TRBV6-5	TRBJ2-1	CASSYSSSGGIPLAQFF
TRBV12-3/TRBV12-4	TRBJ2-1	CASSPGLAGGQASSYNEQFF
TRBV29-1	TRBJ2-2	CSARGTATGELFF
TRBV7-3	TRBJ2-1	CASSRLAQMDEQFF
TRBV5-1	TRBJ2-5	CASSLARTPSGETQYF
TRBV20-1	TRBJ2-7	CSAGTSGAYEQYF
TRBV12-3/TRBV12-4	TRBJ2-7	CASSSRGQYEQYF
TRBV7-6	TRBJ1-1	CASSMGLQNTEAFF
TRBV10-3	TRBJ2-7	CAIRTGSYEQYF
TRBV20-1	TRBJ2-1	CSVETSSNNEQFF
TRBV7-6	TRBJ1-2	CASSPTQGHGYTF
TRBV27	TRBJ1-1	CASSLSGGRGSTEAFF
TRBV7-6	TRBJ1-1	CASSLLRQGNTEAFF
TRBV12-3/TRBV12-4	TRBJ2-1	CASLGTSGYNEQFF